This T cell receptor (beta chain) appears in the sequencing data of a study of control samples from healthy donors and cancer patients. Sequencing was performed with immunoSEQ multiplex PCR; in TCRdb, only in-frame clones are kept and a portion is missing. The profile shows 40,000 to 55,000 clones, around 87% of them singletons. Specimen: PBMCs. This TCR was sampled from a woman aged 55-75 years with lung cancer.

CDR3 bases: TGTGCCAGCAGATCGACAGGTCAAGAGACCCAGTACTTC. This codes for CASRSTGQETQYF. V gene TRBV2 combines with J gene TRBJ2-5; D possibly corresponds to TRBD1 (6 bases). The germline CDR1 and CDR2 sequences are SNHLY and FYNNEI. V lost 6 bases, J lost 2 bases, and 10 bases lay in between. This CDR3 is built from 13 residues.